The clone carrying this T cell receptor beta chain was recorded at least ten times. The data are from a study of blood T cells in healthy people across ages. Next came a second PCR, run for about 7 to 12 cycles, which used a sample-barcoded 5' primer along with a J-beta primer mix. TCRdb recomputed calls from the 5' RACE reads with MiXCR, one row per CDR3 protein. This sample carries 650,000 to 1,000,000 distinct CDR3 sequences, about 36% of them seen once, and the ten largest clones take 10% to 15%. The CDR3 runs 13 residues. After removal of 6 bases from V and 4 bases from J, the junction contained 3 bases not matched to a gene. Donors were systemically healthy Caucasian individuals from Russia aged about 6 to 95 years.

This chain connects TRBV12-3 or TRBV12-4 to TRBJ1-2; the match to TRBD1 covers 9 bases. This receptor was identified in a man aged 18 to 30 in good health. The sample taken for sequencing was blood. The DNA for the CDR3 is TGTGCCAGCAGGGGGACAGGGCTCTATGGCTACACCTTC. Protein sequence: CASRGTGLYGYTF.